Following are 15 T cell receptor beta chains from one sample sequenced in a study of Graves' ophthalmopathy and Graves' hyperthyroidism. The authors amplified TCR beta CDR3 regions, and they did so from RNA transcripts for repertoire sequencing. HTBI primers served in a first-round RT-PCR, which a second-round multiplex PCR followed. TCRdb re-called the multiplex PCR reads with MiXCR, one entry per CDR3 protein. The profile shows more than 550,000 distinct CDR3 sequences, 35% to 50% of them singletons. Sequenced input: peripheral blood. The source of these receptors is an adult man with Graves' ophthalmopathy.

There are many counts of this clonotype. The gene calls are TRBV10-3 and TRBJ1-1; the D gene is possibly TRBD1 (5 bases). The CDR3 spans 15 residues. CDR1 is ENHRY, CDR2 SYGVKD, per germline. V shed 0 bases and J shed 1 base, with 9 bases lying between them. The chain's CDR3 is CAISESGGRNTEAFF. CDR3 bases: TGTGCCATCAGTGAGTCGGGGGGTAGGAACACTGAAGCTTTCTTT.

This clonotype was observed many times. The chain has TRBV10-3 and TRBJ2-5; either TRBD1 or TRBD2 may supply D (5 bases each). Germline CDR1 reads ENHRY; CDR2 reads SYGVKD. The CDR3 is 16 residues long. Deletions cut 10 bases from V and 5 bases from J, with 26 bases between. In DNA form, the CDR3 reads TGTGCCAGCCAGCGGTCCGGTCGGGGCGGATGGGAGACCCAGTACTTC. Translated: CASQRSGRGGWETQYF.

This chain links TRBV5-2 with TRBJ2-2; the D segment call TRBD1 is taken from the table without a DNA check. TRBV5-2 represents a pseudogene. The CDR3 consists of 14 residues. CDR3 sequence reads: CASKDRVITGELFF. For the CDR3, the DNA is TGTGCCAGCAAGGACAGGGTAATCACCGGGGAGCTGTTTTTT.

This clonotype has just one count. This chain links TRBV5-6 with TRBJ2-3; D is unresolved. This CDR3 has 11 amino acids. CDR1 SGHDT and CDR2 YYEEEE come from the germline V gene. Trimming took 4 bases from V and 4 from J, leaving 4 bases between them. CDR3 bases: TGTGCCAGCAGCAACTCAGATACGCAGTATTTT. Translated, it gives CASSNSDTQYF.

This chain links TRBV19 with TRBJ2-2; D may be TRBD1 (6 bases). The V end was cut by 10 bases, the J end by 5 bases, with 26 bases between. Germline V lookup: CDR1 LNHDA, CDR2 SQIVND (reference sequence). The CDR3 contains 17 residues. CDR3 protein: CATRNLIAPGVTGELFF. The CDR3 coding sequence is TGTGCCACTCGAAATCTTATCGCGCCAGGGGTGACCGGGGAGCTGTTTTTT.

This clonotype has at least ten counts. V is TRBV29-1 and J is TRBJ2-7; D is unresolved. Germline CDR1 and CDR2: SQVTM and ANQGSEA. CDR3 length equals 12 residues. Trimming cost V 0 bases and J 2 bases, with 5 bases left between them. The CDR3, as DNA: TGCAGCGTTGAAGATCACCCCTACGAGCAGTACTTC. Its protein product is CSVEDHPYEQYF.

Comment on this clonotype: The junction shows a germline mismatch at one end, possibly a read error. The chain is built from TRBV2 and TRBJ1-6; D gene unclear. This CDR3 has 13 amino acids. The V gene's germline CDR1 is SNHLY and CDR2 FYNNEI. Here the CDR3 DNA reads TGTGCCGGCAGGACGGCCTATAATTCACCCCTCCACTTT. Its translation is CAGRTAYNSPLHF.

The chain is built from TRBV6-6 and TRBJ1-3; 7 positions match TRBD1. V shed 5 bases, J shed 0 bases, and the junction held 4 bases outside the gene matches. The CDR3 length is 15 residues. CDR1 MNHNY and CDR2 SVGAGI come from the germline V gene (reference sequence). The CDR3 is CASSTTGNSGNTIYF. CDR3 sequence (DNA): TGTGCCAGCAGTACGACAGGGAACTCTGGAAACACCATATATTTT.

With regard to this clonotype: A much larger clone lies a single base off, so this may be a read error. V gene TRBV13 combines with J gene TRBJ1-3; TRBD1 might be the D (5 bases). CDR3 length: 16 residues. Trimming removed 8 bases at V and 0 bases at J, with 17 bases between. CDR1 PRHDT and CDR2 FYEKMQ come from the germline V gene (reference sequence). This CDR3 is CASGHRGARSGNTIYF. The CDR3 DNA reads as TGTGCCAGCGGCCACCGTGGGGCCCGCTCTGGAAACACCATATATTTT.

V gene TRBV7-8 combines with J gene TRBJ1-6; tentatively, D is TRBD1 (6 bases). CDR1 SGHVS and CDR2 FQNEAQ come from the germline V gene. The CDR3 totals 14 residues. The V gene lost 8 bases and the J gene lost 7 bases, with 15 bases spanning the gap. This CDR3 is CASGPTGQNSPLHF. For the CDR3, the DNA is TGTGCCAGCGGCCCGACAGGTCAAAATTCACCCCTCCACTTT.

In this sample, this clonotype turned up a few times. The V gene is TRBV4-1, the J gene TRBJ1-5; 9 nucleotides match TRBD1. Germline V gene lookup returns CDR1 MGHRA and CDR2 YSYEKL. The V segment lost 1 base and the J segment 6 bases; nucleotides outside the gene matches: 4. This CDR3 contains 15 residues. In DNA form, the CDR3 reads TGCGCCAGCAGCCAAGTAAGGGACAGGGTTCAGCCCCAGCATTTT. Its protein is CASSQVRDRVQPQHF.

This clonotype has only a few counts. The V and J genes are TRBV6-6 and TRBJ1-2; D remains ambiguous. From germline, CDR1 is MNHNY and CDR2 SVGAGI (reference sequence). The CDR3 has 15 residues. V lost 5 bases and J 4 bases, leaving 17 bases between the germline ends. In DNA, the CDR3 is TGTGCCAGCAGTGAACAGCCGGCAGCCTTCTATGGCTACACCTTC. Translation gives CASSEQPAAFYGYTF.

This sequence joins TRBV27 and TRBJ2-7; a possible D gene is TRBD1 (6 bases). The V end was cut by 4 bases, the J end by 3 bases, with 10 bases between. Germline lookup yields CDR1 MNHEY and CDR2 SMNVEV (reference sequence). The length of the CDR3 is 13 residues. CDR3 protein: CASSYRTDYEQYF. DNA of the CDR3: TGTGCCAGCAGTTACAGGACAGACTACGAGCAGTACTTC.

The chain is built from TRBV20-1 and TRBJ1-4, with TRBD1 as a possible D gene (5 bases). The CDR3 spans 16 residues. The ends were cut back, 0 bases at V and 8 bases at J, with 19 bases in the middle. Germline V gene lookup returns CDR1 DFQATT and CDR2 SNEGSKA (reference sequence). Here the CDR3 DNA reads TGCAGTGCTAGAGATGTAGGGGACCCGGTACAGGAAAAACTGTTTTTT. This translates into CSARDVGDPVQEKLFF.

The V gene is TRBV7-9, the J gene TRBJ2-6, with no clear D. The CDR3 sequence is 15 residues long. V lost 5 bases and J lost 5, with 13 bases in between. Germline lookup yields CDR1 SEHNR and CDR2 FQNEAQ (reference sequence). CDR3 region: CASSMTVKWANVLTF. The CDR3 bases are TGTGCCAGCAGCATGACGGTGAAGTGGGCCAACGTCCTGACTTTC.